One and the same sample provided the 8 T cell receptor beta chains below, sequenced in a study of T-cell memory formation after mild COVID-19. One entry per CDR3 protein, called by TCRdb with MiXCR from the 5' RACE reads. The sample lists hundreds of thousands of distinct CDR3 sequences, approximately 16% occurring once. What was sequenced was PBMCs or a T cell subset sorted from them (not recorded which). The receptors shown here come from a man between 18 and 35 years old who had mild COVID-19 (a few samples of this study predate the infection). Cell type and time point are not known.

This clonotype has just a few counts. The chain is built from TRBV21-1 and TRBJ2-3; the D call TRBD1 from the table was never checked on the DNA. TRBV21-1 counts as a pseudogene. The CDR3 is 17 residues long. In nucleotides, the CDR3 is TGTGCCAGCAGTAGGGTAGCCGACAGGCTTTGCACAGATACGCAGTATTTT. Translating it yields CASSRVADRLCTDTQYF.

This sequence joins TRBV3-1 and TRBJ1-1; D may be TRBD1 (5 bases). The CDR3 consists of 13 residues. Looked up from germline, CDR1 is LGHDT and CDR2 is YNNKEL (reference sequence). Trimming stripped 6 bases from V and 2 bases from J, with 10 bases between. In DNA, the CDR3 is TGTGCCAGCAGAACGACAGTAAACACTGAAGCTTTCTTT. Amino acid sequence: CASRTTVNTEAFF.

In its sample, this clonotype was seen many times. V gene TRBV30 combines with J gene TRBJ2-3; TRBD2 might be the D (7 bases). Germline lookup yields CDR1 GTSNPN and CDR2 SVGIG (reference sequence). There are 14 residues in the CDR3. V dropped 2 bases and J dropped 4 bases, with 13 bases sitting between them. This CDR3 is CAWSITGGADTQYF. The CDR3 coding sequence is TGTGCCTGGAGTATCACGGGGGGCGCAGATACGCAGTATTTT.

The chain employs TRBV14 and TRBJ2-7; TRBD1 is a possible D gene (6 bases). Trimming left V 3 bases short and J 3 bases short, with 12 bases between. Germline V gene data show CDR1 as SGHDN and CDR2 as FVKESK. The CDR3 length is 14 residues. The CDR3 region is CASSQSGAFYEQYV. DNA for the CDR3: TGTGCCAGCAGCCAGTCAGGGGCATTCTACGAGCAGTACGTC.

This clonotype was detected a few times. The genes are TRBV19 and TRBJ1-6, with a tentative D call TRBD1 (6 bases). V was trimmed by 4 bases and J by 8 bases, leaving 12 bases between them. Per the germline V gene, CDR1 is LNHDA and CDR2 is SQIVND (reference sequence). This CDR3 contains 14 residues. CDR3 protein: CASSTGQLDSPLHF. The CDR3 bases are TGTGCCAGTAGTACGGGACAATTGGATTCACCCCTCCACTTT.

This clonotype was observed many times. The chain uses TRBV5-5 and TRBJ2-2; D perhaps matches TRBD2 (6 bases). The ends were cut back, 4 bases at V and 6 bases at J, with 10 bases in the middle. The CDR3 extends over 13 amino acids. Germline loops: CDR1 SGHKS, CDR2 YYEKEE (reference sequence). CDR3 loop: CASSRLDPGELFF. In nucleotides, the CDR3 is TGTGCCAGCAGCCGACTAGATCCCGGGGAGCTGTTTTTT.

The chain has TRBV5-1 and TRBJ2-7, with a weak D call TRBD2 (6 bases). There are 13 residues in the CDR3. Trimming took 0 bases from V and 3 from J, leaving 7 bases between them. Germline CDR1 and CDR2: SGHRS and YFSETQ. The CDR3 region is CASSLGGDYEQYV. CDR3 nucleotides: TGCGCCAGCAGCTTGGGCGGGGACTACGAGCAGTACGTC.

This chain uses TRBV27 with TRBJ1-2, with 8 bases aligning to TRBD1. Unmatched junction bases numbered 8, after V lost 8 bases and J lost 6 bases. This CDR3 is 13 amino acids long. Germline V CDR1 and CDR2: MNHEY, SMNVEV (reference sequence). The CDR3 nucleotides are TGTGCCAGCGGTCTAACAGGGGGAAATGGCTACACCTTC. This sequence encodes CASGLTGGNGYTF.